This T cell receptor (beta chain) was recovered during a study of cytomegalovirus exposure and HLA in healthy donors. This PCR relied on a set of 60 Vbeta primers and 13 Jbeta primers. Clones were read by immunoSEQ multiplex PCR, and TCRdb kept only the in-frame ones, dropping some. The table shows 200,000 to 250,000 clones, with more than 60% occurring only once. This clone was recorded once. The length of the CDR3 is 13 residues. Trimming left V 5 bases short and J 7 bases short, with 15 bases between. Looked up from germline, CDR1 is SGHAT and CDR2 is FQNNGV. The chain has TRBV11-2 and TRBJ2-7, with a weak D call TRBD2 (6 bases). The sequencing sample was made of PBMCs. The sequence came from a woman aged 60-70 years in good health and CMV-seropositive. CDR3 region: CASSTQTRGEQYF. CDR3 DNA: TGTGCCAGCAGCACACAGACGCGGGGAGAGCAGTACTTC.